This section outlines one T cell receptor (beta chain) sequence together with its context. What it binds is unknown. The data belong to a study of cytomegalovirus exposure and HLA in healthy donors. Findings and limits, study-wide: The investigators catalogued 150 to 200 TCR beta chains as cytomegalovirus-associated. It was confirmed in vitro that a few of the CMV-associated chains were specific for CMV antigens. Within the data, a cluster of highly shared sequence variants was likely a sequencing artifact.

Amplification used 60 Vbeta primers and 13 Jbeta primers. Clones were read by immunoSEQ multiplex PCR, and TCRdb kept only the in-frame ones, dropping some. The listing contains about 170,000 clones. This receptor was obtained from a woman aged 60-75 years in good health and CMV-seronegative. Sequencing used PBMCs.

CDR3 residues: CASSFGQSGEKLFF. As DNA, the CDR3 is TGTGCCAGCAGCTTCGGCCAGTCGGGAGAAAAACTGTTTTTT. This rearrangement joins TRBV5-4 to TRBJ1-4; the D is unclear. Trimming shortened V by 2 bases and J by 8 bases, and 13 bases separated the two germline ends. The germline V gene encodes CDR1 SGHNT and CDR2 YYREEE (reference sequence). The CDR3 spans 14 residues.